Each of the 21 T cell receptor beta chains below was sequenced from the same sample in a study of cytomegalovirus exposure and HLA in healthy donors. Primers: 60 Vbeta forward and 13 Jbeta reverse. Clones were sequenced by immunoSEQ multiplex PCR, and TCRdb holds only the in-frame ones, with some missing. The sample lists about 150,000 clones; roughly 88% were seen once. Sequencing was carried out using PBMCs. Receptors were obtained from a woman between 18 and 29 years old in good health and CMV-seronegative.

The rearrangement links TRBV7-8 to TRBJ1-2, with TRBD1 matching 8 bases. V trimming: 2 bases; J trimming: 7 bases; junction bases outside the gene matches: 9. The CDR3 runs 15 residues. Germline CDR1 and CDR2: SGHVS and FQNEAQ. Written as DNA, the CDR3 is TGTGCCAGCAGCTTAAATAAGCAGGGGGCTTCTGGCTACACCTTC. Its translation is CASSLNKQGASGYTF.

The chain carries TRBV5-4 and TRBJ2-3; 8 positions agree with TRBD2. The trim removed 1 base at V and 3 bases at J, leaving 7 bases unmatched. Germline V gene data show CDR1 as SGHNT and CDR2 as YYREEE (reference sequence). This CDR3 spans 16 amino acids. The CDR3 sequence is CASSLRRLASTDTQYF. Written as DNA, the CDR3 is TGTGCCAGCAGCTTGAGGAGACTAGCGAGTACAGATACGCAGTATTTT. Looking up the rest from reference TRBV5-4 and TRBJ2-3 gives the full variable domain: ETGVTQSPTHLIKTRGQQVTLRCSSQSGHNTVSWYQQALGQGPQFIFQYYREEENGRGNFPPRFSGLQFPNYSSELNVNALELDDSALYLCASSLRRLASTDTQYFGPGTRLTVL.

The genes are TRBV5-6 and TRBJ2-3; maybe TRBD1 (6 bases). Trimming pared 2 bases from V and 6 bases from J, leaving 19 bases between. Germline V gene lookup returns CDR1 SGHDT and CDR2 YYEEEE. This CDR3 is built from 16 residues. The CDR3 loop reads CASSFPRVRGRDTQYF. DNA for the CDR3: TGTGCCAGCAGCTTCCCACGGGTCAGGGGCAGGGATACGCAGTATTTT.

The chain recombines TRBV6-4 with TRBJ2-3; TRBD2 might be the D (7 bases). Germline CDR1 MRHNA, CDR2 SNTAGT. Deletions cut 3 bases from V and 0 bases from J, with 13 bases between. The CDR3 is 16 amino acids. The CDR3 region is CASSEQGGTSTDTQYF. As DNA, the CDR3 is TGTGCCAGCAGTGAACAGGGAGGGACTAGCACAGATACGCAGTATTTT.

This clone was seen more than once but under ten times. The V call is TRBV4-1, the J call TRBJ2-7, with TRBD1 matching over 8 bases. CDR3 length: 14 amino acids. CDR1 MGHRA and CDR2 YSYEKL come from the germline V gene. The V and J ends lost 4 bases and 4 bases, in that order; junction bases with no gene match: 6. Here the CDR3 DNA reads TGCGCCAGCAGCCCTCGACAGGGGAGATACGAGCAGTACTTC. It codes for CASSPRQGRYEQYF.

This chain links TRBV11-3 with TRBJ2-5; D might be TRBD2 (5 bases). Trimming left V 3 bases short and J 7 bases short, with 18 bases between. CDR1 and CDR2 (germline): SGHNT, YENEEA. The CDR3 extends over 15 amino acids. CDR3 region: CASSLGVRELGTQYF. The CDR3 DNA reads as TGTGCCAGCAGCTTGGGAGTGAGGGAGCTTGGGACCCAGTACTTC.

The gene calls are TRBV4-1 and TRBJ1-5; TRBD1 might be the D (5 bases). The CDR3 has 16 amino acids. The germline V and J ends were trimmed by 1 base and 6 bases, with 16 bases remaining between them. Germline loops: CDR1 MGHRA, CDR2 YSYEKL. The CDR3 loop reads CASSQALRGMSQPQHF. The CDR3 nucleotides are TGCGCCAGCAGCCAAGCTCTCCGGGGGATGAGTCAGCCCCAGCATTTT.

This clone turned up a few times. The chain recombines TRBV7-6 with TRBJ1-4; D is unresolved. This CDR3 spans 15 amino acids. Trimming removed 5 bases at V and 1 base at J, with 11 bases between. Germline V lookup: CDR1 SGHVS, CDR2 FNYEAQ. In DNA, the CDR3 is TGTGCCAGCAGCCCCCTAATGTTAACTAATGAAAAACTGTTTTTT. Protein sequence: CASSPLMLTNEKLFF.

The chain is built from TRBV5-8 and TRBJ2-7; D is possibly TRBD2 (5 bases). Germline lookup yields CDR1 SGHTS and CDR2 YDEGEE. The CDR3 spans 16 residues. Trimming cost V 2 bases and J 6 bases, with 21 bases left between them. The CDR3 loop reads CASSLLTGHKSGEQYF. CDR3 bases: TGTGCCAGCAGCTTACTAACGGGTCACAAAAGCGGCGAGCAGTACTTC.

This sequence joins TRBV7-2 and TRBJ1-1; possibly TRBD1 for D (5 bases). V lost 2 bases and J lost 7, with 11 bases in between. Germline V lookup: CDR1 SGHTA, CDR2 FQGNSA. This CDR3 is 13 amino acids long. This chain's CDR3 is CASSLNSGGEAFF. The CDR3 DNA reads TGTGCCAGCAGCTTAAATTCCGGGGGTGAAGCTTTCTTT.

The chain employs TRBV7-6 and TRBJ1-6, with a tentative D call TRBD1 (6 bases). Germline CDR1 and CDR2: SGHVS and FNYEAQ. CDR3 length equals 13 residues. V lost 5 bases and J 15 bases, leaving 17 bases between the germline ends. The CDR3 loop reads CASSPRAGGRLHF. The CDR3 DNA reads TGTGCCAGCAGCCCTAGGGCGGGGGGGCGCCTCCACTTT.

The chain links TRBV28 to TRBJ1-5; 8 bases are shared with TRBD1. V trimming: 10 bases; J trimming: 6 bases; junction bases outside the gene matches: 14. The CDR3 runs 15 residues. Germline V lookup: CDR1 MDHEN, CDR2 SYDVKM. The CDR3 nucleotides are TGTGCCACCCGAACCGGGACAGGCGATATTCAGCCCCAGCATTTT. As protein: CATRTGTGDIQPQHF.

This clone was seen a few times. The rearrangement uses TRBV7-8 and TRBJ1-5, with 7 bases fitting TRBD1. CDR3 length: 17 residues. V lost 1 base and J lost 5; bases outside the gene matches: 11. Per germline, CDR1 SGHVS and CDR2 FQNEAQ. CDR3 sequence reads: CASSLGFGFQGDQPQHF. Here the CDR3 DNA reads TGTGCCAGCAGCTTAGGCTTCGGTTTCCAGGGGGATCAGCCCCAGCATTTT.

This clone was seen a handful of times. V is TRBV5-5 and J is TRBJ1-4; D gene ambiguous. Germline lookup yields CDR1 SGHKS and CDR2 YYEKEE (reference sequence). The CDR3 is 16 amino acids. Trimming removed 2 bases from V and 0 bases from J, with 11 bases in between. CDR3 loop: CASSLTHSATNEKLFF. CDR3 bases: TGTGCCAGCAGCTTAACTCACAGTGCAACTAATGAAAAACTGTTTTTT.

The J gene is TRBJ1-1, the V gene TRBV7-2; 10 nucleotides match TRBD1. Germline V gene data show CDR1 as SGHTA and CDR2 as FQGNSA. The CDR3 runs 15 residues. The ends lost 5 bases at V and 1 base at J; junction bases unmatched: 4. In DNA, the CDR3 is TGTGCCAGCAGCAACCGGGACAGGGGGAACACTGAAGCTTTCTTT. As protein: CASSNRDRGNTEAFF. Full variable domain (outside the CDR3, taken from reference TRBV7-2 and TRBJ1-1): GAGVSQSPSNKVTEKGKDVELRCDPISGHTALYWYRQSLGQGLEFLIYFQGNSAPDKSGLPSDRFSAERTGGSVSTLTIQRTQQEDSAVYLCASSNRDRGNTEAFFGQGTRLTVV.

The chain recombines TRBV29-1 with TRBJ2-3; D possibly corresponds to TRBD2 (6 bases). CDR1 SQVTM and CDR2 ANQGSEA come from the germline V gene. V gave up 7 bases and J gave up 5 bases, with 25 bases separating them. This CDR3 spans 16 amino acids. CDR3 amino acids: CSGLRRGTSTGDTQYF. The CDR3 nucleotides read TGCAGCGGGCTTAGACGGGGGACTTCAACGGGAGATACGCAGTATTTT.

This chain joins TRBV4-1 and TRBJ1-3, with TRBD1 as a possible D gene (6 bases). The germline V gene has CDR1 MGHRA and CDR2 YSYEKL. Trimming pared 0 bases from V and 6 bases from J, leaving 12 bases between. This CDR3 has 15 residues. The CDR3 nucleotides are TGCGCCAGCAGCCAAGATCGAGGGACACTAAACACCATATATTTT. This translates into CASSQDRGTLNTIYF.

The chain links TRBV6-1 to TRBJ1-1, with 12 positions matching TRBD1. V lost 4 bases, J lost 2 bases, and 2 bases stayed unmatched. The CDR3 loop spans 15 amino acids. Per germline, CDR1 MNHNS and CDR2 SASEGT. This CDR3 is CASSGGTGGNTEAFF. The CDR3 bases are TGTGCCAGCAGTGGGGGGACAGGGGGCAACACTGAAGCTTTCTTT.

This clone was recorded only once. The V call is TRBV11-3, the J call TRBJ2-7; 8 bases align to TRBD1. V was clipped by 5 bases and J by 3 bases; unmatched bases: 9. Germline V CDR1 and CDR2: SGHNT, YENEEA. The CDR3 runs to 15 residues. The CDR3 DNA reads TGTGCCAGCAGCGAGAGGGACAGGCCCTACTACGAGCAGTACTTC. Encoded protein: CASSERDRPYYEQYF.

The rearrangement joins TRBV21-1 to TRBJ1-1; the table gives TRBD1 as D, unverified against the DNA. TRBV21-1 is a known pseudogene. The CDR3 is made up of 16 amino acids. The CDR3 spells CASSKLAGGLNTEAFF. For the CDR3, the DNA is TGTGCCAGCAGCAAATTGGCAGGGGGCTTGAACACTGAAGCTTTCTTT.

With regard to this clone: The same CDR3 also results from other DNA sequences found in this sample. The rearrangement uses TRBV6-1 and TRBJ2-3; 13 nucleotides match TRBD2. Germline V CDR1 and CDR2: MNHNS, SASEGT. V dropped 4 bases and J dropped 6; count of bases not matched to a gene: 4. This CDR3 comprises 15 residues. CDR3 residues: CASSGTSGGADTQYF. DNA of the CDR3: TGTGCCAGCAGTGGGACTAGCGGGGGTGCGGATACGCAGTATTTT.